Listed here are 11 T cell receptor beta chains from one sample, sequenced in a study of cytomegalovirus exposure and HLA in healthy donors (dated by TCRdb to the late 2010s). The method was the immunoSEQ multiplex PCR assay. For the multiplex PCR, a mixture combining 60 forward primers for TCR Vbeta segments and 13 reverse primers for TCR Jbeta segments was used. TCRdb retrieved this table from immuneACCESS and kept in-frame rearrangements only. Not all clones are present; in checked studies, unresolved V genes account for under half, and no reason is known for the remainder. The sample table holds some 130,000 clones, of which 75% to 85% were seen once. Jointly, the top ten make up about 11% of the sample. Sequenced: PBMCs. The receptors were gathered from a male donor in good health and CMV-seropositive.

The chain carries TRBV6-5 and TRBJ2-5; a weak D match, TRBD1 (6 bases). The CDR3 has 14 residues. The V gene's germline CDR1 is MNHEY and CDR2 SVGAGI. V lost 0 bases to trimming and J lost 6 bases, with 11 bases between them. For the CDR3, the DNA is TGTGCCAGCAGTTACTCGACAGGCGGAAAGACCCAGTACTTC. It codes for CASSYSTGGKTQYF.

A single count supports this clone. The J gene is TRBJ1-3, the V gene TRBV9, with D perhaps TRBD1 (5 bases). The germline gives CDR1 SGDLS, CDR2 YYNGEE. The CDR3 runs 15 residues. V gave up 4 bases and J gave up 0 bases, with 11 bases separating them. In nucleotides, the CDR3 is TGTGCCAGCAGCCCCCAGGGTAGCTCTGGAAACACCATATATTTT. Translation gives CASSPQGSSGNTIYF.

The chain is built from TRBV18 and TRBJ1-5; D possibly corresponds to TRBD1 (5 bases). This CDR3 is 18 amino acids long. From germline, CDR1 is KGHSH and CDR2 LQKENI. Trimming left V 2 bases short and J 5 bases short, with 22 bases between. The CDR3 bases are TGTGCCAGCTCACCAAAGGAGCCGGGGGGGTCCTACTATCAGCCCCAGCATTTT. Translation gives CASSPKEPGGSYYQPQHF.

CDR3 protein: CASSPSGEAHHEQYF. Written as DNA, the CDR3 is TGTGCCAGCTCACCTAGTGGGGAGGCTCACCACGAGCAGTACTTC. The chain is built from TRBV18 and TRBJ2-7, with D possibly matching TRBD2 (6 bases). With 3 bases removed from V and 5 bases from J, the gap between germline ends came to 17 bases. Germline V gene lookup returns CDR1 KGHSH and CDR2 LQKENI. The CDR3 sequence is 15 residues long.

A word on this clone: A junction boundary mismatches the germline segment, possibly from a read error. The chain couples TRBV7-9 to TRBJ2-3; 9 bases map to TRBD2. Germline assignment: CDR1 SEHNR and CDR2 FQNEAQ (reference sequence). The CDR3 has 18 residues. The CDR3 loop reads CSSSLGSLAGAGTDTQYF. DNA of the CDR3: TGTTCCAGCAGCTTGGGCAGTTTAGCGGGAGCGGGCACAGATACGCAGTATTTT.

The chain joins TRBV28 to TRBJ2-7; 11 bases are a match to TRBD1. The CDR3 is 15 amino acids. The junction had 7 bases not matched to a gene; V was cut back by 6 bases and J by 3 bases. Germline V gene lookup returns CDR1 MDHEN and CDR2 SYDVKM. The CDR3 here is CASSLPGQGVYEQYF. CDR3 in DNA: TGTGCCAGCAGCCTACCGGGACAGGGGGTCTACGAGCAGTACTTC.

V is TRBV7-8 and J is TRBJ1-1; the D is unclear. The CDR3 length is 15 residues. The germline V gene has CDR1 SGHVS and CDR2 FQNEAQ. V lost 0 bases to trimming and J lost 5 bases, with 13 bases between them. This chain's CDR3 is CASSLAPGRTTEAFF. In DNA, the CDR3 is TGTGCCAGCAGCTTAGCACCAGGTCGAACAACTGAAGCTTTCTTT.

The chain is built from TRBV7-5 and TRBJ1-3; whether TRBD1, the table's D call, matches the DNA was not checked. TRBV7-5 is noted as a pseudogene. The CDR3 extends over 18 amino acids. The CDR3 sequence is CARSPPRLLSDSGNTIYF. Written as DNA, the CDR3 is TGTGCCAGAAGCCCCCCTCGTTTGCTTTCAGACTCTGGAAACACCATATATTTT.

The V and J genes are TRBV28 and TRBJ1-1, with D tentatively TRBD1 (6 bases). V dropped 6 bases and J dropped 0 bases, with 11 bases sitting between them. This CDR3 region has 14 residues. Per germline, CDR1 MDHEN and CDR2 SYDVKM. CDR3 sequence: CASRVGGVNTEAFF. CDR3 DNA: TGTGCCAGCAGGGTAGGGGGGGTGAACACTGAAGCTTTCTTT.

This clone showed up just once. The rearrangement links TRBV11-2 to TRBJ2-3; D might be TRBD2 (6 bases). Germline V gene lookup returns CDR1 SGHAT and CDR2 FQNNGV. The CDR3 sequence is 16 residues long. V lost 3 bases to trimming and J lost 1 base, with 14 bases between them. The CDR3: CASSLRRAGGTDTQYF. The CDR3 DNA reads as TGTGCCAGCAGCTTGCGGAGGGCCGGCGGCACAGATACGCAGTATTTT.

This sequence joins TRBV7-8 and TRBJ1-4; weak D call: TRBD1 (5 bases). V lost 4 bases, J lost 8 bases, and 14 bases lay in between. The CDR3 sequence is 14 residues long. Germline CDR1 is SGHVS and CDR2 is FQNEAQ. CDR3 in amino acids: CASSSGTGREKLFF. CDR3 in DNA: TGTGCCAGCAGCTCCGGGACCGGGAGGGAAAAACTGTTTTTT.